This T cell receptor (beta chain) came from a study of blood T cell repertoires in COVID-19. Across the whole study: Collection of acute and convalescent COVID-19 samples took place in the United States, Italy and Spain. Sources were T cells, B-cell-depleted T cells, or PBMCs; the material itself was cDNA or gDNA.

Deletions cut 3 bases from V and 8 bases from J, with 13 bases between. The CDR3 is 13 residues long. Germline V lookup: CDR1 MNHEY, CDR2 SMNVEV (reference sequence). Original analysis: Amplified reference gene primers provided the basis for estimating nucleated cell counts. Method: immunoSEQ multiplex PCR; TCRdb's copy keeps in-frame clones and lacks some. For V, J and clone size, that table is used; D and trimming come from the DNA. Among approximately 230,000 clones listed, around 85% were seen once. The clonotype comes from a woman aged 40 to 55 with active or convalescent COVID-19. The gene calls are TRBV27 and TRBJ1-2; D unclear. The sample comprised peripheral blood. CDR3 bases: TGTGCCAGCAGTTTGAGTGGCGGAGGGGGCTACACCTTC. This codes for CASSLSGGGGYTF.